The 21 T cell receptor beta chains below come from one sample, sequenced in a study of T cell responses to AZD1222 COVID-19 vaccine. Sequencing used immunoSEQ multiplex PCR; TCRdb keeps in-frame clones, though not all of them. This table holds 90,000 to 120,000 clones, more than 70% found once. The sequenced sample was peripheral blood, obtained on day 0 of MenACWY control vaccination. These receptors were taken from an adult in good health.

This chain joins TRBV5-1 and TRBJ2-7; TRBD1 matches 8 bases. With 6 bases clipped from V and 4 bases from J, the junction kept 6 bases outside the gene matches. CDR3 size: 13 residues. Per germline, CDR1 SGHRS and CDR2 YFSETQ. In DNA form, the CDR3 reads TGCGCCAGCACCTCAGGGGGCGCATACGAGCAGTACTTC. Encoded protein: CASTSGGAYEQYF.

The chain employs TRBV19 and TRBJ1-4; no definite D call. The length of the CDR3 is 13 residues. Germline V lookup: CDR1 LNHDA, CDR2 SQIVND (reference sequence). The V gene lost 10 bases and the J gene lost 4 bases, with 13 bases spanning the gap. In DNA, the CDR3 is TGTGCCACTTCACCGGGATATAATGAAAAACTGTTTTTT. It translates to CATSPGYNEKLFF. The variable domain in full, with the rest retrieved from reference TRBV19 and TRBJ1-4, is DGGITQSPKYLFRKEGQNVTLSCEQNLNHDAMYWYRQDPGQGLRLIYYSQIVNDFQKGDIAEGYSVSREKKESFPLTVTSAQKNPTAFYLCATSPGYNEKLFFGSGTQLSVL.

The chain carries TRBV5-1 and TRBJ1-6; D might be TRBD1 (6 bases). The CDR3 has 15 residues. Trimming removed 2 bases at V and 6 bases at J, with 12 bases between. The germline gives CDR1 SGHRS, CDR2 YFSETQ. CDR3 DNA sequence: TGCGCCAGCAGCTTACAGGGATTGGGTAATTCACCCCTCCACTTT. Protein product: CASSLQGLGNSPLHF.

The CDR3: CASGLKPIPDRSLQPQHF. CDR3 sequence (DNA): TGTGCTAGTGGTTTGAAACCAATACCGGACAGGTCATTACAGCCCCAGCATTTT. This sequence joins TRBV12-5 and TRBJ1-5, with 7 bases fitting TRBD1. The CDR3 sequence is 18 residues long. V shed 2 bases and J 7 bases; nucleotides not matched to a gene: 17. Looked up from germline, CDR1 is LGHNT and CDR2 is FRNRAP.

The chain is built from TRBV2 and TRBJ2-6; D call uncertain. Germline CDR1 reads SNHLY; CDR2 reads FYNNEI. The CDR3 has 12 residues. V lost 5 bases and J 4 bases, leaving 3 bases between the germline ends. The chain's CDR3 is CASSSGANVLTF. CDR3 in DNA: TGTGCCAGCAGTTCCGGGGCCAACGTCCTGACTTTC.

V is TRBV19 and J is TRBJ1-4, with a possible D match to TRBD1 (5 bases). Trimming pared 7 bases from V and 6 bases from J, leaving 15 bases between. The CDR3 extends over 14 amino acids. Per the germline V gene, CDR1 is LNHDA and CDR2 is SQIVND (reference sequence). CDR3 region: CASKHLGGDEKLFF. The CDR3 DNA reads as TGTGCCAGTAAGCACCTGGGAGGGGATGAAAAACTGTTTTTT.

This chain uses TRBV6-5 with TRBJ1-1; 9 bases match TRBD1. Per germline, CDR1 MNHEY and CDR2 SVGAGI. The CDR3 extends over 15 amino acids. Trimming removed 2 bases from V and 1 base from J; junction bases left unmatched: 2. The CDR3 is CASSYGQGQNTEAFF. The CDR3 region has the DNA TGTGCCAGCAGTTACGGACAGGGGCAGAACACTGAAGCTTTCTTT.

This clone was recorded only once. The chain uses TRBV14 and TRBJ2-7, with D possibly being TRBD2 (5 bases). Trimming removed 0 bases at V and 7 bases at J, with 16 bases between. Germline V lookup: CDR1 SGHDN, CDR2 FVKESK. The CDR3 covers 15 residues. CDR3 residues: CASSQDPTGSGEQYF. As DNA, the CDR3 is TGTGCCAGCAGCCAAGATCCGACGGGATCGGGAGAGCAGTACTTC.

The chain combines TRBV7-3 with TRBJ2-1, with a tentative D call TRBD1 (5 bases). The CDR3 consists of 15 residues. Between the trimmed V and J ends, which lost 0 bases and 3 bases, there was a span of 9 bases. CDR1 and CDR2 (germline): SGHTA, FQGTGA. CDR3 DNA sequence: TGTGCCAGCAGCTTAACTCAGGGTGACTACAATGAGCAGTTCTTC. This gives the protein CASSLTQGDYNEQFF.

The chain couples TRBV20-1 to TRBJ1-2, with D unresolved. Germline loops: CDR1 DFQATT, CDR2 SNEGSKA (reference sequence). V lost 6 bases to trimming and J lost 5 bases, with 10 bases between them. This CDR3 region has 11 residues. The CDR3 coding sequence is TGCAGTGCCCCCAGAGGGTATGGCTACACCTTC. It is translated as CSAPRGYGYTF.

The V and J genes are TRBV6-5 and TRBJ1-5, with D perhaps matching TRBD1 (6 bases). The CDR3 runs 14 residues. CDR1 and CDR2 (germline): MNHEY, SVGAGI. Trimming pared 9 bases from V and 6 bases from J, leaving 18 bases between. The CDR3 sequence: CASEWGGGGQPQHF. As DNA, the CDR3 is TGTGCCAGTGAGTGGGGTGGAGGGGGTCAGCCCCAGCATTTT.

The rearrangement uses TRBV6-5 and TRBJ2-3, with 8 bases matching TRBD2. V lost 6 bases and J lost 3; bases outside the gene matches: 5. The CDR3 runs to 14 residues. Germline CDR1 MNHEY, CDR2 SVGAGI. The CDR3 bases are TGTGCCAGCAGCTTCGGGGGGGGGACAGATACGCAGTATTTT. It encodes CASSFGGGTDTQYF.

This sequence joins TRBV10-1 and TRBJ2-3, with a possible D match to TRBD2 (7 bases). This CDR3 spans 15 amino acids. CDR1 is WNHNN, CDR2 SYGVQD, per germline (reference sequence). The germline V and J ends were trimmed by 0 bases and 7 bases, with 14 bases remaining between them. The CDR3 DNA reads as TGCGCCAGCAGTGAGTCGTTGGCGGGGGCCCATACGCAGTATTTT. This sequence encodes CASSESLAGAHTQYF.

The chain recombines TRBV5-4 with TRBJ1-1; no clear D. Germline V gives CDR1 SGHNT, CDR2 YYREEE (reference sequence). The CDR3 spans 14 residues. V shed 0 bases and J shed 3 bases, with 9 bases lying between them. The CDR3, as DNA: TGTGCCAGCAGCTTGGAGGCCGGGGACACTGAAGCTTTCTTT. Encoded protein: CASSLEAGDTEAFF.

The gene calls are TRBV5-1 and TRBJ1-1; TRBD1 might be the D (5 bases). The V end lost 4 bases, the J end lost 0 bases, and 16 bases lay between the germline ends. The CDR3 covers 16 residues. The germline V gene encodes CDR1 SGHRS and CDR2 YFSETQ. Here the CDR3 reads CASSLGQVPMNTEAFF. The CDR3 DNA sequence: TGCGCCAGCAGCCTAGGACAAGTACCGATGAACACTGAAGCTTTCTTT.

The chain has TRBV12-3 or TRBV12-4 and TRBJ1-2; D remains unclear. Trimming pared 7 bases from V and 2 bases from J, leaving 8 bases between. This CDR3 spans 12 amino acids. CDR3 sequence (DNA): TGTGCCAGCACCCGGGCGAACTATGGCTACACCTTC. The encoded protein is CASTRANYGYTF.

This clone was detected a few times. This chain joins TRBV5-1 and TRBJ1-4; 10 bases align to TRBD1. The length of the CDR3 is 17 residues. After removal of 3 bases from V and 5 bases from J, the junction contained 10 bases not matched to a gene. Germline V gene data show CDR1 as SGHRS and CDR2 as YFSETQ. DNA of the CDR3: TGCGCCAGCAGCTCTAACAGCGGGGGACAGGGGAATGAAAAACTGTTTTTT. Its translation is CASSSNSGGQGNEKLFF.

The J gene is TRBJ2-7, the V gene TRBV28; D unclear. The V and J ends lost 2 bases and 6 bases respectively, with 8 bases between them. There are 12 residues in the CDR3. CDR1 is MDHEN and CDR2 is SYDVKM in the germline V gene. The CDR3 spells CASSLAGREQYF. The CDR3 DNA reads TGTGCCAGCAGTTTAGCAGGTCGCGAGCAGTACTTC.

The chain recombines TRBV7-2 with TRBJ1-2; 9 bases line up with TRBD1. V dropped 5 bases and J dropped 8; count of bases not matched to a gene: 12. Per the germline V gene, CDR1 is SGHTA and CDR2 is FQGNSA. The CDR3 is 15 amino acids. CDR3 amino acids: CASSLYRTGEEGYTF. CDR3 bases: TGTGCCAGCAGCCTTTACCGGACAGGGGAAGAGGGCTACACCTTC.

This chain uses TRBV5-4 with TRBJ2-5; the D is unclear. This CDR3 is 13 amino acids long. V was pared by 1 base and J by 9 bases, with 13 bases between. Germline assignment: CDR1 SGHNT and CDR2 YYREEE (reference sequence). The CDR3 protein is CASSLRRAGSQYF. The CDR3 nucleotides are TGTGCCAGCAGCTTGAGGCGCGCCGGGTCCCAGTACTTC. Supplemented by reference TRBV5-4 and TRBJ2-5, the full variable domain reads ETGVTQSPTHLIKTRGQQVTLRCSSQSGHNTVSWYQQALGQGPQFIFQYYREEENGRGNFPPRFSGLQFPNYSSELNVNALELDDSALYLCASSLRRAGSQYFGPGTRLLVL.

This clone appeared a few times. V gene TRBV5-1 combines with J gene TRBJ1-4; tentatively, D is TRBD1 (5 bases). Germline assignment: CDR1 SGHRS and CDR2 YFSETQ. Trimming cost V 4 bases and J 6 bases, with 13 bases left between them. The CDR3 has 14 residues. CDR3 in amino acids: CASSGQGPYEKLFF. In DNA form, the CDR3 reads TGCGCCAGCAGCGGGCAGGGACCTTATGAAAAACTGTTTTTT.